These 25 T cell receptor beta chains share one sample of origin, sequenced in a study of blood T cell repertoires in COVID-19. Some clones are missing from TCRdb's copy, which holds only in-frame ones; the method was immunoSEQ multiplex PCR. The sample lists under 300,000 clones; around 80% were seen once. The sequencing sample was made of peripheral blood. Receptors originate from a man at least 80 years old with acute or convalescent COVID-19.

This sequence joins TRBV15 and TRBJ2-5, with D tentatively TRBD2 (5 bases). CDR1 is LNHNV, CDR2 YYDKDF, per germline (reference sequence). V lost 0 bases and J 6 bases, leaving 11 bases between the germline ends. The CDR3 length is 14 residues. DNA of the CDR3: TGTGCCACCAGCAGAGATCTGCTAGCACAGACCCAGTACTTC. Amino acids: CATSRDLLAQTQYF. Based on the CDR3 plus reference TRBV15 and TRBJ2-5, the full variable domain is DAMVIQNPRYQVTQFGKPVTLSCSQTLNHNVMYWYQQKSSQAPKLLFHYYDKDFNNEADTPDNFQSRRPNTSFCFLDIRSPGLGDTAMYLCATSRDLLAQTQYFGPGTRLLVL.

The genes are TRBV5-4 and TRBJ2-3; 7 bases agree with TRBD2. The CDR3 totals 17 residues. CDR1 SGHNT and CDR2 YYREEE come from the germline V gene (reference sequence). V trimming: 1 base; J trimming: 3 bases; junction bases outside the gene matches: 11. The CDR3 loop reads CASSLSSGTGVTDTQYF. For the CDR3, the DNA is TGTGCCAGCAGCTTGAGCAGCGGGACCGGGGTGACAGATACGCAGTATTTT.

For this clone: Other nucleotide sequences in the sample specify the same CDR3. The rearrangement links TRBV11-2 to TRBJ1-1; maybe TRBD1 (6 bases). Germline assignment: CDR1 SGHAT and CDR2 FQNNGV. The CDR3 is made up of 14 amino acids. Trimming removed 1 base at V and 2 bases at J, with 8 bases between. The CDR3 reads CASSLGQANTEAFF. The CDR3 DNA is TGTGCCAGCAGCTTAGGACAGGCCAACACTGAAGCTTTCTTT.

The chain recombines TRBV2 with TRBJ1-2; 8 positions match TRBD1. There are 14 residues in the CDR3. Germline V CDR1 and CDR2: SNHLY, FYNNEI. Trimming took 2 bases from V and 4 from J; bases not matched to a gene: 3. The CDR3 region has the DNA TGTGCCAGCAGTGAACAGGGGGCAGCCTATGGCTACACCTTC. This encodes CASSEQGAAYGYTF.

The V call is TRBV5-8, the J call TRBJ2-1; 8 positions match TRBD1. This CDR3 is 14 amino acids long. Germline CDR1 is SGHTS and CDR2 is YDEGEE. With V trimmed by 5 bases and J by 9 bases, 10 bases remained unmatched. CDR3: CASRDRVLVIEQFF. The CDR3 DNA reads TGTGCCAGCAGGGACAGGGTCTTGGTAATTGAGCAGTTCTTC.

V is TRBV30 and J is TRBJ2-7; D unresolved. This CDR3 has 13 amino acids. V lost 0 bases and J lost 2, with 8 bases in between. The germline V gene encodes CDR1 GTSNPN and CDR2 SVGIG (reference sequence). The CDR3 sequence is CAWSVPRTYEQYF. The CDR3 DNA is TGTGCCTGGAGTGTCCCGAGAACCTACGAGCAGTACTTC.

This rearrangement joins TRBV6-5 to TRBJ2-1, with 9 bases identical to TRBD1. Germline lookup yields CDR1 MNHEY and CDR2 SVGAGI. This CDR3 contains 14 residues. With V trimmed by 6 bases and J by 4 bases, 4 bases remained unmatched. CDR3 residues: CASRWTGAYNEQFF. The CDR3, as DNA: TGTGCCAGCAGGTGGACAGGGGCTTACAATGAGCAGTTCTTC.

V and J are TRBV7-2 and TRBJ2-3, with TRBD2 matching 9 bases. The CDR3 is made up of 15 amino acids. J gave up 3 bases and V 5 bases, and 6 bases lay outside the gene matches. CDR1 is SGHTA, CDR2 FQGNSA, per germline. The CDR3 is CASSPLGLATDTQYF. The CDR3, as DNA: TGTGCCAGCAGCCCCCTGGGACTAGCTACAGATACGCAGTATTTT.

The chain recombines TRBV5-5 with TRBJ1-5; 7 nucleotides line up with TRBD1. V lost 3 bases, J lost 0 bases, and 9 bases stayed unmatched. CDR1 and CDR2 from the germline V gene are SGHKS and YYEKEE (reference sequence). This CDR3 has 17 residues. Here the CDR3 DNA reads TGTGCCAGCAGCTCGACCCGGGACAGATATAGCAATCAGCCCCAGCATTTT. Residues: CASSSTRDRYSNQPQHF.

This sequence joins TRBV5-6 and TRBJ2-7; D perhaps matches TRBD2 (6 bases). Deletions cut 3 bases from V and 5 bases from J, with 15 bases between. The germline CDR1 and CDR2 sequences are SGHDT and YYEEEE. The length of the CDR3 is 14 residues. The chain's CDR3 is CASSSGTPGNEQYF. DNA of the CDR3: TGTGCCAGCAGCTCCGGGACTCCAGGCAACGAGCAGTACTTC.

The CDR3 DNA follows: TGTGCCAGCAGTTCATTGGCCGAAGGGGGTGTCGATCAGCCCCAGCATTTT. Encoded protein: CASSSLAEGGVDQPQHF. The chain carries TRBV28 and TRBJ1-5, with D possibly matching TRBD1 (6 bases). Germline V gene lookup returns CDR1 MDHEN and CDR2 SYDVKM. V lost 4 bases and J lost 5, with 21 bases in between. There are 17 residues in the CDR3.

The chain combines TRBV6-1 with TRBJ2-2; 12 nucleotides agree with TRBD2. This CDR3 is built from 17 residues. With V trimmed by 3 bases and J by 4 bases, 6 bases remained unmatched. Germline CDR1 MNHNS, CDR2 SASEGT. The chain's CDR3 is CASSDKLAGGSTGELFF. In DNA, the CDR3 is TGTGCCAGCAGTGACAAACTAGCGGGGGGTAGCACCGGGGAGCTGTTTTTT.

The rearrangement links TRBV11-1 to TRBJ2-2; 12 bases agree with TRBD1. Trimming took 0 bases from V and 6 from J; bases not matched to a gene: 2. The CDR3 contains 16 residues. The germline V gene encodes CDR1 SGHAT and CDR2 FQDESV (reference sequence). The CDR3 here is CASSLAGTGGSGELFF. The CDR3 coding sequence is TGTGCCAGCAGCTTAGCCGGGACAGGGGGCTCCGGGGAGCTGTTTTTT.

The V call is TRBV19, the J call TRBJ1-2; the D is unclear. The germline V gene has CDR1 LNHDA and CDR2 SQIVND (reference sequence). The CDR3 contains 14 residues. V lost 7 bases and J lost 1, with 13 bases in between. Here the CDR3 DNA reads TGTGCCAGTACCGAACAGAGAAATAACTATGGCTACACCTTC. Translating it yields CASTEQRNNYGYTF.

J is TRBJ2-7 and V is TRBV5-5; unclear D gene. Between the trimmed V and J ends, which lost 6 bases and 1 base, there was a span of 14 bases. The length of the CDR3 is 14 residues. The germline gives CDR1 SGHKS, CDR2 YYEKEE (reference sequence). The CDR3 region has the DNA TGTGCCAGCATCACTGGTCCATCTTCCTACGAGCAGTACTTC. Translated, it gives CASITGPSSYEQYF.

This clone occurred a few times. This sequence joins TRBV5-1 and TRBJ2-4; no clear D. Germline V gene lookup returns CDR1 SGHRS and CDR2 YFSETQ. This CDR3 has 15 amino acids. The V end lost 0 bases, the J end lost 3 bases, and 10 bases lay between the germline ends. Here the CDR3 DNA reads TGCGCCAGCAGCTTGGAGCACAGTAACAAAAACATTCAGTACTTC. It translates to CASSLEHSNKNIQYF.

The chain couples TRBV7-3 to TRBJ2-3; TRBD1 might be the D (5 bases). V lost 0 bases to trimming and J lost 1 base, with 8 bases between them. The germline V gene has CDR1 SGHTA and CDR2 FQGTGA. This CDR3 spans 15 amino acids. CDR3 region: CASSLTTGGTDTQYF. DNA of the CDR3: TGTGCCAGCAGCTTAACTACAGGAGGCACAGATACGCAGTATTTT.

The rearrangement links TRBV29-1 to TRBJ2-1; 9 nucleotides agree with TRBD1. The length of the CDR3 is 14 residues. The germline gives CDR1 SQVTM, CDR2 ANQGSEA. CDR3 sequence (DNA): TGCACCTACCTCAGGGACAGGGCTGGCAATGAGCAGTTCTTC. It specifies CTYLRDRAGNEQFF.

V gene TRBV9 combines with J gene TRBJ2-1; TRBD2 might be the D (5 bases). Germline lookup yields CDR1 SGDLS and CDR2 YYNGEE. The CDR3 is 16 residues long. Trimming shortened V by 0 bases and J by 1 base, and 11 bases separated the two germline ends. CDR3 loop: CASSVVSRASYNEQFF. The CDR3 nucleotides read TGTGCCAGCAGCGTAGTATCGCGGGCATCCTACAATGAGCAGTTCTTC.

The sample holds a few counts of this clone. The J gene is TRBJ1-6, the V gene TRBV9, with 11 bases that match TRBD1. The germline gives CDR1 SGDLS, CDR2 YYNGEE. V lost 3 bases to trimming and J lost 7 bases; unmatched junction nucleotides: 6. The CDR3 contains 16 residues. The CDR3 DNA is TGTGCCAGCAGCGCTGGGACAGGGGGAGGGAATTCACCCCTCCACTTT. Translation: CASSAGTGGGNSPLHF.

The chain uses TRBV27 and TRBJ2-7, with 12 bases that match TRBD2. V trimming: 6 bases; J trimming: 4 bases; junction bases outside the gene matches: 1. From germline, CDR1 is MNHEY and CDR2 SMNVEV (reference sequence). CDR3 length: 13 amino acids. DNA for the CDR3: TGTGCCAGCAGACTAGCGGGAGGATACGAGCAGTACTTC. Translation: CASRLAGGYEQYF.

This clone was counted once. The rearrangement links TRBV6-5 to TRBJ2-5; D not certain. V was pared by 0 bases and J by 3 bases, with 14 bases between. CDR3 size: 16 residues. CDR1 and CDR2 (germline): MNHEY, SVGAGI. CDR3 nucleotides: TGTGCCAGCAGTTACTCGAGTCCTAGTCCGGAAGAGACCCAGTACTTC. It codes for CASSYSSPSPEETQYF.

The gene calls are TRBV12-1 and TRBJ2-6; TRBD2 is taken as the D call from the table, unchecked against the DNA. TRBV12-1 is a known pseudogene. This CDR3 spans 16 amino acids. The CDR3 sequence is CASSFWRRPGANVLTF. Written as DNA, the CDR3 is TGTGCCAGCAGCTTTTGGAGGAGGCCTGGGGCCAACGTCCTGACTTTC.

The CDR3 DNA is TGCAGTGCTAGCCCGGGGAACGAGCAGTACTTC. Translation gives CSASPGNEQYF. The chain carries TRBV20-1 and TRBJ2-7; D may be TRBD2 (5 bases). Deletions cut 3 bases from V and 5 bases from J, with 8 bases between. Per germline, CDR1 DFQATT and CDR2 SNEGSKA (reference sequence). This CDR3 has 11 amino acids.

The chain employs TRBV5-1 and TRBJ1-3; D may be TRBD1 (5 bases). Trimming took 0 bases from V and 0 from J, leaving 10 bases between them. Germline V gene data show CDR1 as SGHRS and CDR2 as YFSETQ. The CDR3 totals 16 residues. The CDR3 sequence is CASSLGGSRSGNTIYF. The CDR3 region has the DNA TGCGCCAGCAGCTTGGGGGGCAGCCGCTCTGGAAACACCATATATTTT.